This T cell receptor (beta chain) was found in a study of blood T cell repertoires in COVID-19. Overall study context: Whether acute or convalescent, the COVID-19 samples came from the United States, Italy and Spain. Nucleic acid was either cDNA or gDNA, and it came from T cells, B-cell-depleted T cells, or PBMCs.

The data were produced by immunoSEQ multiplex PCR, yet TCRdb's version contains in-frame clones alone and is incomplete. The table records 270,000 or so clones, about four fifths of them present only once. The sample was peripheral blood. The receptor's source is a woman aged 50 to 65 who had recovered from COVID-19.

Here the CDR3 reads CASSQPPGYEQYF. CDR3 coding DNA: TGTGCCAGCAGCCAACCTCCCGGCTACGAGCAGTACTTC. The chain links TRBV3-1 (or the pseudogene TRBV3-2) to TRBJ2-7; D gene uncertain. Per germline, CDR1 LGHDT and CDR2 YNNKEL (reference sequence). The CDR3 extends over 13 amino acids. V lost 2 bases to trimming and J lost 3 bases, with 8 bases between them.